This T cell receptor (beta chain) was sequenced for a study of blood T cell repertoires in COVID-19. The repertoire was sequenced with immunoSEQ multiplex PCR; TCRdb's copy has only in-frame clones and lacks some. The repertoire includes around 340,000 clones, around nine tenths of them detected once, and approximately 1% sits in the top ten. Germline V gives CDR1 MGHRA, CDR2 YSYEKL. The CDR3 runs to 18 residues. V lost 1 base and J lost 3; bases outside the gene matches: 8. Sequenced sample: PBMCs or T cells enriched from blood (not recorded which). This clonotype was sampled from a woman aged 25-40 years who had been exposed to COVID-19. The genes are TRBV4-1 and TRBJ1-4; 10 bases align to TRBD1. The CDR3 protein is CASSQAGTGAFANEKLFF. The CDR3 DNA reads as TGCGCCAGCAGCCAAGCCGGGACAGGGGCTTTTGCTAATGAAAAACTGTTTTTT.